The rows below give T cell receptor beta chains drawn from one sample of a study of cytomegalovirus exposure and HLA in healthy donors. The protocol was immunoSEQ multiplex PCR, while the TCRdb copy is restricted to in-frame clones and leaves out a portion. The table includes about 180,000 clones, around 82% detected once. What was sequenced was PBMCs. These receptors were obtained from a man in his sixties in good health and CMV-seronegative. The CDR3 runs from the conserved cysteine through the conserved F or W. The order of the fields is D gene, V gene, clone size, J gene, CDR3 length, CDR3 protein. The D gene is left open where the match is weak. Clone size, where shown, is once, few, many, or a class for clones that have expanded.

NA	TRBV5-1	NA	TRBJ1-2	14	CASSLGGPNYGYTF
TRBD1	TRBV10-3	NA	TRBJ1-1	14	CAISPDRRGGEAFF
NA	TRBV5-1	few	TRBJ1-1	16	CASSLWAGVVNTEAFF
TRBD2	TRBV28	NA	TRBJ2-7	15	CASSSPAGGHYEQYF
NA	TRBV19	few	TRBJ1-1	15	CASSARQNLNTEAFF
NA	TRBV18	few	TRBJ1-6	16	CASSPSPWQNNSPLHF
NA	TRBV20-1	NA	TRBJ1-5	11	CSARVAAEQHF
TRBD1	TRBV30	NA	TRBJ2-1	13	CAWTLDRGYEQFF
TRBD2	TRBV9	NA	TRBJ2-1	17	CASSPRPGLASYNEQFF
TRBD2	TRBV7-9	NA	TRBJ2-2	17	CASSPLPSGGSTGELFF
TRBD2	TRBV6-5	NA	TRBJ2-7	14	CASNGLAGVNEQYF
TRBD1	TRBV2	NA	TRBJ1-6	15	CAGKKGTGRNSPLHF
NA	TRBV6-6	NA	TRBJ2-5	14	CASSPGVMGETQYF
TRBD1	TRBV27	few	TRBJ2-7	14	CASSSGQAYYEQYF
TRBD2	TRBV27	few	TRBJ2-7	15	CASSSPLAGEGEQYF
TRBD2	TRBV4-3	NA	TRBJ2-3	16	CASSQGAGASTDTQYF
TRBD1	TRBV9	NA	TRBJ1-2	17	CASSPRQGTGANYGYTF
NA	TRBV21-1	NA	TRBJ2-3	15	CASSNPGGNTDTQYF
TRBD1	TRBV5-1	NA	TRBJ2-5	14	CASSFRTGQETQYF
NA	TRBV7-6	NA	TRBJ2-7	13	CASSPGSRYEQYF
NA	TRBV7-2	few	TRBJ2-7	11	CASSPLYEQYF
TRBD2	TRBV29-1	once	TRBJ2-2	17	CSVEDILAGGSFGELFF
TRBD2	TRBV4-1	NA	TRBJ2-7	16	CASSQQRLAGPLEQYF
TRBD1	TRBV2	NA	TRBJ1-1	13	CASSDYRGSEAFF
TRBD1	TRBV19	few	TRBJ1-2	14	CASSFPGGDGWYTF
TRBD1	TRBV7-8	NA	TRBJ2-2	14	CASSSYRGSGELFF
TRBD1	TRBV9	few	TRBJ1-5	15	CASDRAHYSNQPQHF
NA	TRBV30	NA	TRBJ2-4	16	CAWSNTDYLAKNIQYF
TRBD1	TRBV19	NA	TRBJ2-5	15	CASRSGQGRGETQYF
NA	TRBV5-4	NA	TRBJ2-3	18	CASSSPVVGGGRADTQYF
NA	TRBV6-1	NA	TRBJ1-2	11	CASSDGGGYTF
NA	TRBV7-9	NA	TRBJ2-3	17	CASSLGAGLPSTDTQYF
TRBD1	TRBV5-6	NA	TRBJ2-7	14	CASSSGQSYGEQYF
NA	TRBV7-9	NA	TRBJ1-2	14	CASPARADESGYTF
TRBD1	TRBV18	NA	TRBJ1-2	15	CASSPNTDRGNGYTF
TRBD1	TRBV4-3	NA	TRBJ1-4	15	CASRGQGVGNEKLFF
NA	TRBV2	NA	TRBJ1-5	11	CASSEAQLQNF
TRBD2	TRBV6-5	NA	TRBJ2-1	14	CASSYRTSLNEQFF
TRBD2	TRBV6-5	NA	TRBJ2-1	15	CASSYTREPGNEQFF
TRBD1	TRBV29-1	NA	TRBJ1-2	13	CSVGDREVYGYTF
TRBD2	TRBV19	NA	TRBJ2-1	15	CASSISSSGHNEQFF
TRBD1	TRBV18	NA	TRBJ2-1	16	CASSPREQGLVNEQFF
NA	TRBV5-1	NA	TRBJ1-4	16	CASSFRTASTNEKLFF
TRBD2	TRBV9	NA	TRBJ2-3	17	CASSHGTAGVTTDTQYF
NA	TRBV7-6	NA	TRBJ2-7	14	CASSHDRTSYEQYF
NA	TRBV5-1	few	TRBJ1-1	14	CASSPFDRDTEAFF
TRBD2	TRBV29-1	NA	TRBJ2-5	15	CSVEGTSGYQETQYF
TRBD2	TRBV19	NA	TRBJ2-7	18	CASSIRSGRGGFLFEQYF
NA	TRBV19	NA	TRBJ1-1	15	CASIPEGGLNTEAFF
TRBD2	TRBV10-2	NA	TRBJ2-3	18	CASSERGLAGGWTDTQYF
TRBD2	TRBV7-6	NA	TRBJ2-1	15	CASSRSGGNYNEQFF